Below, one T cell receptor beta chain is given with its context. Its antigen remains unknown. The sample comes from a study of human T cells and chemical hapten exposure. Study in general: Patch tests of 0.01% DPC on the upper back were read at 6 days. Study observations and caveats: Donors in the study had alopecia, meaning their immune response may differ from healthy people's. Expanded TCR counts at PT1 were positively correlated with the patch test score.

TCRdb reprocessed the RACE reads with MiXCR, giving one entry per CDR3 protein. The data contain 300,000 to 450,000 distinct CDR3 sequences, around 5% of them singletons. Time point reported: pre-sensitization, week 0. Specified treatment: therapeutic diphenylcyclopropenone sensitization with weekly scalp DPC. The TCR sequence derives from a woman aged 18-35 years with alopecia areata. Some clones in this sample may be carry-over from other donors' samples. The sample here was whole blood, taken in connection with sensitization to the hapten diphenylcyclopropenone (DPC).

The CDR3 region has the DNA TGTGCCAGCAGTTCTAATTTCAAAAACATTCAGTACTTC. This codes for CASSSNFKNIQYF. The genes are TRBV12-3 or TRBV12-4 and TRBJ2-4; D remains unclear. Trimming removed 4 bases from V and 3 bases from J, with 7 bases in between. The CDR3 has 13 amino acids.